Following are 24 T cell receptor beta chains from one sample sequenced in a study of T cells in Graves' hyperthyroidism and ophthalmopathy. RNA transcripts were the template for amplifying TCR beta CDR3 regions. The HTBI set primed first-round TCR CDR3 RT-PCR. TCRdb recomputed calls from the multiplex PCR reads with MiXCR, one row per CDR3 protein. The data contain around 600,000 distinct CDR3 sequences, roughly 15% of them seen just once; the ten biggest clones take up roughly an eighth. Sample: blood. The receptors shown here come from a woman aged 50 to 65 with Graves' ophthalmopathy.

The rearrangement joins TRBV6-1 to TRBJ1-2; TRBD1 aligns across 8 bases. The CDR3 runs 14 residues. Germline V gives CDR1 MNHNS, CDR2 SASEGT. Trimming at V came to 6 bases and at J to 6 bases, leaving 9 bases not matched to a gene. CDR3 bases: TGTGCCAGCAGCGTAGGACAGGGCCGAGATGGCTACACCTTC. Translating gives CASSVGQGRDGYTF.

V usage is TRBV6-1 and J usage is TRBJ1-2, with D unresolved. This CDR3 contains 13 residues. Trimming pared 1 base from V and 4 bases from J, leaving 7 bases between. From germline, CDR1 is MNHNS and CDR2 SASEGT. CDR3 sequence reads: CASSEGPTYGYTF. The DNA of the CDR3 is TGTGCCAGCAGTGAAGGGCCTACCTATGGCTACACCTTC.

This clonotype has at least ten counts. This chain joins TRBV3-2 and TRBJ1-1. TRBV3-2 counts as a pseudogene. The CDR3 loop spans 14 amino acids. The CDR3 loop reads CASSPSGTNTEAFF. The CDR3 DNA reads TGTGCCAGCAGCCCCAGCGGAACGAACACTGAAGCTTTCTTT.

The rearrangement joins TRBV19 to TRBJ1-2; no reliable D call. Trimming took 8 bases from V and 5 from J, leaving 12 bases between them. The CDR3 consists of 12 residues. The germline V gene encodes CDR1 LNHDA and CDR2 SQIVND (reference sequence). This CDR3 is CASPYPPYGYTF. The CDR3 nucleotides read TGTGCCAGTCCCTATCCTCCTTATGGCTACACCTTC.

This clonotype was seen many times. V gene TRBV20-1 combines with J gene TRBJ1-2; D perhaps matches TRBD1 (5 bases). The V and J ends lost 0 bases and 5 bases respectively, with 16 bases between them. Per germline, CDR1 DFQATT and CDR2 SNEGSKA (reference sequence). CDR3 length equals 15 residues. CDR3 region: CSARDRRGETYGYTF. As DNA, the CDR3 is TGCAGTGCTAGAGATCGGCGGGGGGAGACATATGGCTACACCTTC.

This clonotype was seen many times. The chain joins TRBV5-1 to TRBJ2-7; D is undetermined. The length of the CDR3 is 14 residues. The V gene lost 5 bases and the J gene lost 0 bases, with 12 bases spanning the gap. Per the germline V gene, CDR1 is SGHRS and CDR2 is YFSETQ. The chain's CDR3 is CASRRSELSYEQYF. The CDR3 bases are TGCGCCAGCAGGCGTTCAGAACTCTCCTACGAGCAGTACTTC. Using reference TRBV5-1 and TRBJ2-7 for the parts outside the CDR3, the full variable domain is KAGVTQTPRYLIKTRGQQVTLSCSPISGHRSVSWYQQTPGQGLQFLFEYFSETQRNKGNFPGRFSGRQFSNSRSEMNVSTLELGDSALYLCASRRSELSYEQYFGPGTRLTVT.

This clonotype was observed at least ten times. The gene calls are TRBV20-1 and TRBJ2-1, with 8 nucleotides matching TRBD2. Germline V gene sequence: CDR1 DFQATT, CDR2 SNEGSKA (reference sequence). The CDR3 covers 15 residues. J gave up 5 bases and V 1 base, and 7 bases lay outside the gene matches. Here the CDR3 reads CSARVSTSGNNEQFF. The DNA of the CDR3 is TGCAGTGCTAGAGTATCCACTAGCGGAAACAATGAGCAGTTCTTC.

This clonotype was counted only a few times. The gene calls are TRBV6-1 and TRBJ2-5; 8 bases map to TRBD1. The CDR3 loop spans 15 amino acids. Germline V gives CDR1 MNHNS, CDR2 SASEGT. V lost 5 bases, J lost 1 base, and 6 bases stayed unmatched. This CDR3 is CASSPLTGGQETQYF. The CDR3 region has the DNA TGTGCCAGCAGTCCACTAACAGGGGGCCAAGAGACCCAGTACTTC.

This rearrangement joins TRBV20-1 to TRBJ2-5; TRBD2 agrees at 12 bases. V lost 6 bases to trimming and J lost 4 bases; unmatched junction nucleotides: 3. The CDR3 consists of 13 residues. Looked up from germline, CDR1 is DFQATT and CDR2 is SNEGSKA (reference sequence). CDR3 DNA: TGCAGTGCCCCGGGACTAGCGGGAGAGACCCAGTACTTC. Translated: CSAPGLAGETQYF.

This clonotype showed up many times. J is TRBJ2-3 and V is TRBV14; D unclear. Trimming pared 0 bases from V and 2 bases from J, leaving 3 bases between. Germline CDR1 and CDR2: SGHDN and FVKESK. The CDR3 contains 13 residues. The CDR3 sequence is CASSQDFTDTQYF. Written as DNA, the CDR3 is TGTGCCAGCAGCCAAGACTTCACAGATACGCAGTATTTT.

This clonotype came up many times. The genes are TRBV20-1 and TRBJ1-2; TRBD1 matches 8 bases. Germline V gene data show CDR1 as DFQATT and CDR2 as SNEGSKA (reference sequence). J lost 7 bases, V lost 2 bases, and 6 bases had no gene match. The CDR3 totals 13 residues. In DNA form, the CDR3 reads TGCAGTGCTAGAACCCAGGGGGCGCTTGGCTACACCTTC. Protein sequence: CSARTQGALGYTF.

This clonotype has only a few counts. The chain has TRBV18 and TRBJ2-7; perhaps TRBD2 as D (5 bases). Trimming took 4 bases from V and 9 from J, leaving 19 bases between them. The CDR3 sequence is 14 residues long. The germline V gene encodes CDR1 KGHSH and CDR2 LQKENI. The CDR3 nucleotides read TGTGCCAGCTCACGAACGGCGGGTAACTTTGGGCAGTACTTC. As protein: CASSRTAGNFGQYF.

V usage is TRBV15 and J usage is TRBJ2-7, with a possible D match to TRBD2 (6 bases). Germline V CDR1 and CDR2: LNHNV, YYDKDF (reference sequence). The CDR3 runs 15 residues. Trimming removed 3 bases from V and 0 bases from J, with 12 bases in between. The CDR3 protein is CATSREGLNSYEQYF. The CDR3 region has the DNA TGTGCCACCAGCAGGGAGGGCCTTAACTCCTACGAGCAGTACTTC.

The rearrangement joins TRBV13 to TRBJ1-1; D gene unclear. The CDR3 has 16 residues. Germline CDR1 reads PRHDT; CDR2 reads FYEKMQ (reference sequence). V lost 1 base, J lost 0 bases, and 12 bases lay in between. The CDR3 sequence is CASSLAEIYMNTEAFF. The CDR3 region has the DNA TGTGCCAGCAGCTTAGCTGAGATTTACATGAACACTGAAGCTTTCTTT. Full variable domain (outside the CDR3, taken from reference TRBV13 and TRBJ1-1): AAGVIQSPRHLIKEKRETATLKCYPIPRHDTVYWYQQGPGQDPQFLISFYEKMQSDKGSIPDRFSAQQFSDYHSELNMSSLELGDSALYFCASSLAEIYMNTEAFFGQGTRLTVV.

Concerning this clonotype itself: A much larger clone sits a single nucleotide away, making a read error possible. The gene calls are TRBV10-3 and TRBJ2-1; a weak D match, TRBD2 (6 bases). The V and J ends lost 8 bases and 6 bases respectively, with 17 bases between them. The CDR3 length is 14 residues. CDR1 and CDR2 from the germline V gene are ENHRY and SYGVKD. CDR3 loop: CAILQGTGSNEQFF. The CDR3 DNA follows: TGTGCCATCCTTCAAGGGACTGGCAGCAATGAGCAGTTCTTC.

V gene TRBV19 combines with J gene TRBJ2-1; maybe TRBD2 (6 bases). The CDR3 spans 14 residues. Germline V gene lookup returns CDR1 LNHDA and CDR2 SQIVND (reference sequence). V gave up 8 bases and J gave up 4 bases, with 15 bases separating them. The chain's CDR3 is CASSRDFMYNEQFF. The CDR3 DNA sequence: TGTGCCAGTTCCCGGGACTTTATGTACAATGAGCAGTTCTTC.

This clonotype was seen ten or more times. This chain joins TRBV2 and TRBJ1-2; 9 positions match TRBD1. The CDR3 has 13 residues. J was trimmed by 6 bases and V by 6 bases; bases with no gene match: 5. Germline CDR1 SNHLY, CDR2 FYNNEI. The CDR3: CASRVQGADGYTF. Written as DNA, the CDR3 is TGTGCCAGCAGGGTACAGGGGGCGGATGGCTACACCTTC.

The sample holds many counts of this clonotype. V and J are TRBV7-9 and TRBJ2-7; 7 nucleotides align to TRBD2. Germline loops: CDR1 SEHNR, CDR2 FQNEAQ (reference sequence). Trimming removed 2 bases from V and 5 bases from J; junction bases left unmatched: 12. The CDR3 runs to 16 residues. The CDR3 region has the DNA TGTGCCAGCAGCTTAACGGGACTAACCCCGGTACACGAGCAGTACTTC. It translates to CASSLTGLTPVHEQYF.

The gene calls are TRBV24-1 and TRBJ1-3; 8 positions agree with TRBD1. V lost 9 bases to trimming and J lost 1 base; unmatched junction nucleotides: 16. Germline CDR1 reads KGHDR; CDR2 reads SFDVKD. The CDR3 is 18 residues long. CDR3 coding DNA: TGTGCCACCGGGGAGGACAGGGCAGACTGCAATTCTGGAAACACCATATATTTT. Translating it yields CATGEDRADCNSGNTIYF.

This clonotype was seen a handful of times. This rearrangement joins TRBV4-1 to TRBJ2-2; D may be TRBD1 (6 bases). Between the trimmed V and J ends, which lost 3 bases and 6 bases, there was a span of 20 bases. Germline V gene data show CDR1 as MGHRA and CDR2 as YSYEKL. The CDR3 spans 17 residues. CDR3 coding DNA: TGCGCCAGCAGCCATGACTTCCGGGACACTCGGTCCGGGGAGCTGTTTTTT. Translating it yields CASSHDFRDTRSGELFF.

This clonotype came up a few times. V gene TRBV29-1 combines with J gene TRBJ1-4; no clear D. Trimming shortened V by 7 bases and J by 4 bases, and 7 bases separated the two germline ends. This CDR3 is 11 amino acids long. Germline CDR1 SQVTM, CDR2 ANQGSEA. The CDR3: CSGGSNEKLFF. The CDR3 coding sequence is TGCAGCGGTGGGAGTAATGAAAAACTGTTTTTT.

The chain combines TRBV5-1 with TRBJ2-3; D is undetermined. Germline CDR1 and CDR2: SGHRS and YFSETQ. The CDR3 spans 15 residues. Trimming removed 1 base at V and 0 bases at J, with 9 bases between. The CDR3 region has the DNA TGCGCCAGCAGCTTGTTGGCGGAGAGCACAGATACGCAGTATTTT. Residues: CASSLLAESTDTQYF.

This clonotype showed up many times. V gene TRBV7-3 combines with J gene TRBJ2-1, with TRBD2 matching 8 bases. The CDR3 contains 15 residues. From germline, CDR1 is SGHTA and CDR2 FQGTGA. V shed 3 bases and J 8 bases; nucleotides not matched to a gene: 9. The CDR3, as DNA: TGTGCCAGCAGCTTTACAGCGGGAGTCGGCTATGAGCAGTTCTTC. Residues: CASSFTAGVGYEQFF.

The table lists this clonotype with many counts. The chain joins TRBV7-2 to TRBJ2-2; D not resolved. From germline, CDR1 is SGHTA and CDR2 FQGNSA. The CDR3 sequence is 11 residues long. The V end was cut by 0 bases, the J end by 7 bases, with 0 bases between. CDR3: CASSLAGELFF. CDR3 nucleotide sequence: TGTGCCAGCAGCTTAGCCGGGGAGCTGTTTTTT.